This TCR beta chain came from a study of radiotherapy plus CTLA-4 blockade in lung cancer. General observations from the study: Early clone dynamics of blood T cells, plus interferon-beta, reportedly predicted response best.

Libraries were prepared by immunoSEQ multiplex PCR; TCRdb keeps only in-frame clonotypes and omits some of them. The table has 85,000 to 120,000 clones, 70% to 90% seen once. Trimming left V 2 bases short and J 4 bases short, with 18 bases between. The CDR3 contains 16 residues. Looked up from germline, CDR1 is SGHNT and CDR2 is YYREEE (reference sequence). Turning to this clone: Its antigen is as yet unknown.

The receptor was isolated from a human donor with non-small cell lung cancer that progressed on radiotherapy plus ipilimumab. Some clones in this sample may be carry-over from other donors' samples. The J gene is TRBJ1-2, the V gene TRBV5-4; D is possibly TRBD1 (5 bases). Specimen: peripheral blood, collected from a patient treated with radiotherapy plus ipilimumab. The CDR3 loop reads CASSLVGGAGAYGYTF. Written as DNA, the CDR3 is TGTGCCAGCAGCTTAGTGGGCGGGGCGGGAGCCTATGGCTACACCTTC.